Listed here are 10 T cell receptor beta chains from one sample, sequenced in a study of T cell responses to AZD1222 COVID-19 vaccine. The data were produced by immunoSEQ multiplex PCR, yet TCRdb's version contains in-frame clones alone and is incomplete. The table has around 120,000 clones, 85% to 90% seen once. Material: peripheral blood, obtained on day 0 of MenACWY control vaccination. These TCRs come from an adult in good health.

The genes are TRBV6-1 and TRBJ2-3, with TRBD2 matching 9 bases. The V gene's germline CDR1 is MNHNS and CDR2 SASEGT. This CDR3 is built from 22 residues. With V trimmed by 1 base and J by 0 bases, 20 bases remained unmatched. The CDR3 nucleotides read TGTGCCAGCAGTGAAGGTAGGGAACATACTATGACTAGCGGAAGGAGCACAGATACGCAGTATTTT. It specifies CASSEGREHTMTSGRSTDTQYF.

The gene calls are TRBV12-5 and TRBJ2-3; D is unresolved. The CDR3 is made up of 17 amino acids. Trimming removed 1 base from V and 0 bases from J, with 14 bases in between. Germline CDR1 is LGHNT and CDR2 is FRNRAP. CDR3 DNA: TGTGCTAGTGGTTTGGCCTTCGGCCTCGCTAGCACAGATACGCAGTATTTT. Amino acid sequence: CASGLAFGLASTDTQYF.

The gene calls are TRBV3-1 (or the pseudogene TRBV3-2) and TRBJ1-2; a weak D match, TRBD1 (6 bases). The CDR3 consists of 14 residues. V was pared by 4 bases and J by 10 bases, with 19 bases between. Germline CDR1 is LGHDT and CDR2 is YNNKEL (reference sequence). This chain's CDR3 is CASSRVSGGAVYTF. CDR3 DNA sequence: TGTGCCAGCAGCCGCGTGAGCGGGGGGGCTGTCTACACCTTC.

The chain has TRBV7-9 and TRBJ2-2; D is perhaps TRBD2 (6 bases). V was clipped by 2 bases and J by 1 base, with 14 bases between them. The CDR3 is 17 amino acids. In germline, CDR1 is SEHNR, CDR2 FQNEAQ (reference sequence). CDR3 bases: TGTGCCAGCAGCTTAACCTCGGGACTTGTGAACACCGGGGAGCTGTTTTTT. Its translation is CASSLTSGLVNTGELFF.

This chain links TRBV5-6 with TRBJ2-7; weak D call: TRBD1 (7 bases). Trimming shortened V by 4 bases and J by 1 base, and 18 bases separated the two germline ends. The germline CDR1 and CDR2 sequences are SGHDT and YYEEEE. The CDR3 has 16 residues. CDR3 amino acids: CASSTNRGLRSYEQYF. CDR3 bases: TGTGCCAGCAGCACAAACAGGGGACTGCGGTCCTACGAGCAGTACTTC.

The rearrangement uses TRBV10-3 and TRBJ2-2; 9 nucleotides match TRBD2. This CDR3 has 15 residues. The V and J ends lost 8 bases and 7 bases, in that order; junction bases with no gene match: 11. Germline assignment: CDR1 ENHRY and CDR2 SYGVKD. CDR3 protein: CAIPSREGNGGELFF. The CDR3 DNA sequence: TGTGCCATCCCCTCGCGGGAGGGTAACGGCGGGGAGCTGTTTTTT.

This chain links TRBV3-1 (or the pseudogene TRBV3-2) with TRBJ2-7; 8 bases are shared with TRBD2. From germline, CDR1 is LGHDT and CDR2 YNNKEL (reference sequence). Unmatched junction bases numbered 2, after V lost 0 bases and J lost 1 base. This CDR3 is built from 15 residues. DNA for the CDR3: TGTGCCAGCAGCCAAGAGCTAGCGGGTTCCTACGAGCAGTACTTC. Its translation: CASSQELAGSYEQYF.

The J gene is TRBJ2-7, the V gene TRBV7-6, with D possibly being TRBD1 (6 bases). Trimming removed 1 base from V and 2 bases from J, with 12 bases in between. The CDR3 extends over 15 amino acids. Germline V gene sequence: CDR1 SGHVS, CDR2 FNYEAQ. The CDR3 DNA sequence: TGTGCCAGCAGCTTAGGTGGACAGATAACCTACGAGCAGTACTTC. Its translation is CASSLGGQITYEQYF.

CDR3 in amino acids: CASSYGAGSYGYTF. The CDR3 bases are TGTGCCAGCAGTTACGGAGCTGGGAGCTATGGCTACACCTTC. The chain couples TRBV6-2 or TRBV6-3 to TRBJ1-2, with D uncertain. V lost 2 bases to trimming and J lost 4 bases, with 11 bases between them. This CDR3 is 14 amino acids long. Germline loops: CDR1 MNHEY, CDR2 SVGEGT.

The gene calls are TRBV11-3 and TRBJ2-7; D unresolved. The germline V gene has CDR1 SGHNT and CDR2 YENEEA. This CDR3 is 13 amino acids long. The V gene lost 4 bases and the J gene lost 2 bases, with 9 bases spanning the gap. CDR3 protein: CASSSPPAYEQYF. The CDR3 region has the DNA TGTGCCAGCAGCTCGCCCCCCGCCTACGAGCAGTACTTC.